Given below is one T cell receptor beta chain in context. This entry is derived from a study of blood T cell repertoires in COVID-19. From germline, CDR1 is SGHDT and CDR2 YYEEEE. Trimming stripped 4 bases from V and 4 bases from J, with 12 bases between. This CDR3 has 14 amino acids. Per the original methods: From reference gene primer amplification, estimates of nucleated cell counts were derived. Libraries were prepared by immunoSEQ multiplex PCR; TCRdb keeps only in-frame clonotypes and omits some of them. That table supplies the V and J calls and clone size; D and trimming were determined from the DNA. In the table there are fewer than 200,000 clones, approximately 80% of which are singletons.

The gene calls are TRBV5-6 and TRBJ1-5; D unclear. Sequenced input: PBMCs or T cells enriched from blood (not recorded which). The receptor comes from a man aged 50 to 60 who had recovered from COVID-19. The CDR3 nucleotides read TGTGCCAGCAGCCTGAGAGCCTTAAATCAGCCCCAGCATTTT. As protein: CASSLRALNQPQHF.